The clone carrying this T cell receptor beta chain was seen only a few times. Its antigen is as yet unknown. Germline CDR1 and CDR2: ENHRY and SYGVKD. The V gene lost 3 bases and the J gene lost 3 bases, with 5 bases spanning the gap. This CDR3 comprises 13 residues. In the PCR, 60 Vbeta and 13 Jbeta primers were used. The assay was immunoSEQ multiplex PCR, and TCRdb's table has in-frame clones only and misses some. The sample has more than 95,000 clones, around two thirds seen once. These data are taken from a study of cytomegalovirus exposure and HLA in healthy donors. General observations from the study: Most of the TCR beta V segments (in an earlier analysis) were productive either about 87% or about 30% of the time. In vitro assays verified that three CMV-associated chains recognized CMV antigens specifically.

The material sequenced was PBMCs. This sequence originates from a woman aged 40 to 50 in good health and CMV-seropositive. The chain employs TRBV10-3 and TRBJ2-2; D is possibly TRBD1 (5 bases). The DNA for the CDR3 is TGTGCCATCAGTGACAGGGACACCGGGGAGCTGTTTTTT. Protein sequence: CAISDRDTGELFF.